This section outlines one TCR beta chain sequence together with its context. Germline CDR1 is MDHEN and CDR2 is SYDVKM. Trimming stripped 5 bases from V and 10 bases from J, with 21 bases between. The length of the CDR3 is 15 residues. How the authors handled the data: Estimation of nucleated cell counts was performed using reference gene primer amplification. Libraries were prepared by immunoSEQ multiplex PCR; TCRdb keeps only in-frame clonotypes and omits some of them. D and trimming come from the DNA, and the V and J calls and clone size come from that table. This sample has about 46,000 clones, with 75% to 90% found just once. The data stem from a study of blood T cell repertoires in COVID-19. Looking at the study overall: The origin of the acute and convalescent COVID-19 samples was the United States, Italy and Spain. From T cells, B-cell-depleted T cells, or PBMCs came the material, which was cDNA or gDNA.

The source material was peripheral blood. This rearrangement joins TRBV28 to TRBJ2-1, with D possibly being TRBD1 (6 bases). This clonotype originated in a human donor with active COVID-19. The donor label of this sample is uncertain. This chain's CDR3 is CASSQRTPPGDEQFF. In nucleotides, the CDR3 is TGTGCCAGCAGTCAAAGGACTCCCCCAGGGGACGAGCAGTTCTTC.